This T cell receptor (beta chain) stems from a study of T cell repertoires in cytomegalovirus infection. Study in general: In public TCR beta signatures, there were indications of both CMV infection and matching HLA type.

In TCRdb, the reads were re-called with MiXCR into one record per CDR3 protein. Of 400,000 to 600,000 distinct CDR3 sequences in the sample, approximately 42% were seen once. As for this clonotype: No antigen is known for it.

The sequence was obtained from a human donor in good health (CMV status not recorded). Some clones in this sample may be carry-over from other donors' samples. This material consisted of cultured PBMCs, taken from culture after CMV antigen stimulation.

The CDR3 loop is CASSLTSGSSGANVLTF. CDR3 DNA sequence: TGTGCCAGCAGCTTAACTAGCGGGAGTTCGGGGGCCAACGTCCTGACTTTC. The chain carries TRBV7-2 and TRBJ2-6; 11 positions agree with TRBD2. The V and J ends lost 2 bases and 4 bases, in that order; junction bases with no gene match: 4. The CDR3 runs 17 residues. Germline CDR1 and CDR2: SGHTA and FQGNSA.